This TCR beta chain was identified during a study of identical twins. CDR1 and CDR2 (germline): SGHRS, YFSETQ. The CDR3 contains 15 residues. Trimming cost V 4 bases and J 0 bases, with 11 bases left between them. TCRdb processed the 5' RACE reads anew with MiXCR; each CDR3 protein has one entry. The profile covers 450,000 to 500,000 distinct CDR3 sequences, with roughly an eighth appearing a single time and approximately 1% taken by the ten largest. The sample holds a few counts of this clonotype. These same records also appear under a second study, on yellow fever vaccine responses in identical twins.

This clonotype was sampled from a woman under 30 in good health. V is TRBV5-1 and J is TRBJ1-3; D gene ambiguous. Sequencing used CD4+ T cells sorted from blood. The CDR3 DNA reads TGCGCCAGCAGCGAACCATTGGACTCTGGAAACACCATATATTTT. Protein product: CASSEPLDSGNTIYF.